Below are 24 T cell receptor beta chains sequenced from a single sample in a study of blood T cell repertoires in COVID-19. TCRdb's table, derived via immunoSEQ multiplex PCR, lists solely in-frame clones and lacks some. The profile shows approximately 110,000 clones, under 75% of them singletons. Sequenced sample: peripheral blood. The receptors shown here come from an elderly man with acute or convalescent COVID-19.

CDR3: CASRSTSGRQYEQYF. CDR3 DNA sequence: TGTGCCAGCAGGTCAACTAGCGGGAGGCAATACGAGCAGTACTTC. This rearrangement joins TRBV7-9 to TRBJ2-7, with 12 bases lining up with TRBD2. The CDR3 runs 15 residues. Germline values: CDR1 SEHNR, CDR2 FQNEAQ (reference sequence). J was trimmed by 4 bases and V by 6 bases; bases with no gene match: 7.

This clone was detected once. V gene TRBV4-1 combines with J gene TRBJ2-5; D may be TRBD1 (6 bases). Germline-derived CDR1 and CDR2 are MGHRA and YSYEKL. V was clipped by 4 bases and J by 2 bases, with 20 bases between them. The CDR3 runs 17 residues. The CDR3 region is CASSPLGGQKLQETQYF. The CDR3 nucleotides read TGCGCCAGCAGCCCCCTAGGAGGACAGAAACTTCAAGAGACCCAGTACTTC.

Note on this clone: The sample carries other DNA sequences with the same CDR3. This sequence joins TRBV28 and TRBJ2-1; 10 nucleotides line up with TRBD2. Germline V gene lookup returns CDR1 MDHEN and CDR2 SYDVKM. The CDR3 spans 15 residues. The ends lost 6 bases at V and 13 bases at J; junction bases unmatched: 15. The CDR3 is CASRPSGRAFGEQFF. CDR3 in DNA: TGTGCCAGCAGACCAAGCGGGAGGGCCTTTGGTGAACAGTTCTTC.

The rearrangement joins TRBV19 to TRBJ2-5, with D possibly matching TRBD1 (5 bases). The V gene's germline CDR1 is LNHDA and CDR2 SQIVND (reference sequence). This CDR3 region has 14 residues. The V end was cut by 3 bases, the J end by 9 bases, with 17 bases between. For the CDR3, the DNA is TGTGCCAGTAGTATGGGCAGGGCCCATCTGGCCCAGTACTTC. Amino acid sequence: CASSMGRAHLAQYF.

Of note for this clone: A junction boundary mismatches the germline segment, possibly from a read error. The V and J genes are TRBV4-1 and TRBJ1-1; 9 positions agree with TRBD1. Germline CDR1 and CDR2: MGHRA and YSYEKL. The CDR3 is 14 amino acids. For the CDR3, the DNA is TGCGCCAGCAGTCAAGGGACAGGGAGGACTGAAGCTTTCTTT. This codes for CASSQGTGRTEAFF.

The V call is TRBV19, the J call TRBJ2-3, with 8 bases identical to TRBD1. Germline-derived CDR1 and CDR2 are LNHDA and SQIVND (reference sequence). CDR3 size: 16 residues. V lost 6 bases to trimming and J lost 3 bases; unmatched junction nucleotides: 11. The CDR3 coding sequence is TGTGCCAGTAGCCCCCGAGGACAGGGAGCGACAGATACGCAGTATTTT. As protein: CASSPRGQGATDTQYF.

This clone was seen repeatedly, ten times or more. The chain is built from TRBV7-9 and TRBJ1-3; possible D gene TRBD1, 5 bases. The germline gives CDR1 SEHNR, CDR2 FQNEAQ (reference sequence). The CDR3 length is 14 residues. V was trimmed by 10 bases and J by 8 bases, leaving 21 bases between them. CDR3 bases: TGTGCCACCTCCGGGACCCAAGTAGCGGACACCATATATTTT. Protein sequence: CATSGTQVADTIYF.

The sample holds a few counts of this clone. The chain combines TRBV19 with TRBJ2-5; 7 nucleotides align to TRBD2. J gave up 5 bases and V 3 bases, and 0 bases lay outside the gene matches. Germline assignment: CDR1 LNHDA and CDR2 SQIVND (reference sequence). The CDR3 consists of 12 residues. The CDR3 sequence is CASSMRGETQYF. CDR3 sequence (DNA): TGTGCCAGTAGTATGCGGGGGGAGACCCAGTACTTC.

This clone has only a few counts. The rearrangement uses TRBV15 and TRBJ2-3; D may be TRBD1 (5 bases). Germline V gives CDR1 LNHNV, CDR2 YYDKDF (reference sequence). Trimming cost V 1 base and J 4 bases, with 9 bases left between them. The CDR3 is 14 amino acids. CDR3 loop: CATSRAGFPDTQYF. In DNA form, the CDR3 reads TGTGCCACCAGCAGAGCAGGGTTCCCAGATACGCAGTATTTT.

This chain uses TRBV11-2 with TRBJ1-1; D is perhaps TRBD1 (5 bases). CDR3 length equals 15 residues. Germline lookup yields CDR1 SGHAT and CDR2 FQNNGV. Trimming removed 2 bases from V and 0 bases from J, with 10 bases in between. CDR3: CASSLPSGLNTEAFF. In DNA form, the CDR3 reads TGTGCCAGCAGCTTACCGTCAGGGCTGAACACTGAAGCTTTCTTT.

V and J are TRBV5-6 and TRBJ1-3; D is undetermined. There are 15 residues in the CDR3. The germline V gene has CDR1 SGHDT and CDR2 YYEEEE. V was trimmed by 0 bases and J by 0 bases, leaving 7 bases between them. The DNA for the CDR3 is TGTGCCAGCAGCTTGGACAGCAACTCTGGAAACACCATATATTTT. Amino acids: CASSLDSNSGNTIYF. The whole variable domain, remainder taken from reference TRBV5-6 and TRBJ1-3, is DAGVTQSPTHLIKTRGQQVTLRCSPKSGHDTVSWYQQALGQGPQFIFQYYEEEERQRGNFPDRFSGHQFPNYSSELNVNALLLGDSALYLCASSLDSNSGNTIYFGEGSWLTVV.

This clone was counted only a few times. V gene TRBV28 combines with J gene TRBJ1-1, with TRBD1 identical over 9 bases. The CDR3 is 15 residues long. The J segment lost 6 bases and the V segment lost 8 bases, leaving 13 bases of the junction unmatched. CDR1 and CDR2 from the germline V gene are MDHEN and SYDVKM. The CDR3 DNA is TGTGCCAGCCCGGGACAGGGAGAACTTATCTCTGAAGCTTTCTTT. The encoded protein is CASPGQGELISEAFF.

The gene calls are TRBV28 and TRBJ2-5; 8 bases are a match to TRBD1. The CDR3 has 14 residues. Trimming removed 5 bases from V and 5 bases from J; junction bases left unmatched: 7. From germline, CDR1 is MDHEN and CDR2 SYDVKM. The CDR3 loop reads CASSTDRGRETQYF. The CDR3 DNA sequence: TGTGCCAGCAGTACTGACAGGGGAAGGGAGACCCAGTACTTC.

V and J are TRBV7-2 and TRBJ2-1; D not certain. Trimming took 5 bases from V and 3 from J, leaving 14 bases between them. CDR1 and CDR2 from the germline V gene are SGHTA and FQGNSA. CDR3 length: 15 residues. CDR3 sequence (DNA): TGTGCCAGCAGCATTGACCCAGGAAGCTACAATGAGCAGTTCTTC. Amino acid sequence: CASSIDPGSYNEQFF.

The V and J genes are TRBV7-2 and TRBJ2-1; D gene ambiguous. This CDR3 has 13 amino acids. The V end was cut by 2 bases, the J end by 6 bases, with 8 bases between. In germline, CDR1 is SGHTA, CDR2 FQGNSA. The DNA of the CDR3 is TGTGCCAGCAGCTTACCCCCTCCCAATGAGCAGTTCTTC. Encoded protein: CASSLPPPNEQFF. The variable domain in full, with the rest retrieved from reference TRBV7-2 and TRBJ2-1, is GAGVSQSPSNKVTEKGKDVELRCDPISGHTALYWYRQSLGQGLEFLIYFQGNSAPDKSGLPSDRFSAERTGGSVSTLTIQRTQQEDSAVYLCASSLPPPNEQFFGPGTRLTVL.

This clone was counted a single time. V and J are TRBV28 and TRBJ2-1; D not certain. V was cut by 5 bases and J by 14 bases, with 16 bases left in between. Germline V lookup: CDR1 MDHEN, CDR2 SYDVKM. CDR3 size: 12 residues. The CDR3 DNA follows: TGTGCCAGCAGTCCCCCTACTCAGGTAGAGTTCTTC. Translated, it gives CASSPPTQVEFF.

CDR3 sequence reads: CSVRGGVGTQYF. DNA of the CDR3: TGCAGCGTCAGAGGGGGGGTAGGGACCCAGTACTTC. The chain has TRBV29-1 and TRBJ2-5, with a tentative D call TRBD2 (7 bases). The CDR3 covers 12 residues. The germline gives CDR1 SQVTM, CDR2 ANQGSEA. V gave up 6 bases and J gave up 7 bases, with 15 bases separating them. Full variable domain (rest looked up from reference TRBV29-1 and TRBJ2-5): SAVISQKPSRDICQRGTSLTIQCQVDSQVTMMFWYRQQPGQSLTLIATANQGSEATYESGFVIDKFPISRPNLTFSTLTVSNMSPEDSSIYLCSVRGGVGTQYFGPGTRLLVL.

This clone was seen a handful of times. CDR3 region: CASSTGTGVNEQFF. Here the CDR3 DNA reads TGCGCCAGCAGCACCGGGACAGGGGTCAATGAGCAGTTCTTC. The chain joins TRBV5-1 to TRBJ2-1, with 10 bases lining up with TRBD1. The germline gives CDR1 SGHRS, CDR2 YFSETQ. The CDR3 has 14 residues. Losses at the gene ends were 4 bases for V and 6 bases for J; bases not matched to a gene: 4.

In its sample, this clone was seen once. V and J are TRBV28 and TRBJ1-5, with TRBD1 matching 7 bases. J lost 6 bases, V lost 5 bases, and 13 bases had no gene match. The length of the CDR3 is 16 residues. Germline V gene sequence: CDR1 MDHEN, CDR2 SYDVKM. CDR3 sequence reads: CASSGARQGEGQPQHF. The CDR3 region has the DNA TGTGCCAGCAGTGGCGCCCGACAGGGAGAGGGTCAGCCCCAGCATTTT.

The chain carries TRBV2 and TRBJ2-3; 10 bases fit TRBD2. The CDR3 consists of 16 residues. V lost 2 bases to trimming and J lost 0 bases; unmatched junction nucleotides: 2. The germline gives CDR1 SNHLY, CDR2 FYNNEI. CDR3 residues: CASSERAGGSTDTQYF. CDR3 DNA sequence: TGTGCCAGCAGTGAAAGAGCGGGAGGGAGCACAGATACGCAGTATTTT.

The chain carries TRBV6-2 or TRBV6-3 and TRBJ1-2; D might be TRBD1 (6 bases). Between the trimmed V and J ends, which lost 2 bases and 3 bases, there was a span of 13 bases. The length of the CDR3 is 15 residues. Germline-derived CDR1 and CDR2 are MNHEY and SVGEGT. CDR3 bases: TGTGCCAGCAGTTACAACCCAGAGGGGGACTATGGCTACACCTTC. Encoded protein: CASSYNPEGDYGYTF.

The chain recombines TRBV4-1 with TRBJ2-7; 7 bases are shared with TRBD1. The CDR3 totals 14 residues. The J segment lost 2 bases and the V segment lost 4 bases, leaving 5 bases of the junction unmatched. Per germline, CDR1 MGHRA and CDR2 YSYEKL. The CDR3 loop reads CASSRPGQAYEQYF. In DNA form, the CDR3 reads TGCGCCAGCAGCCGCCCAGGACAGGCCTACGAGCAGTACTTC.

V usage is TRBV30 and J usage is TRBJ2-4; TRBD2 matches at 7 bases. Germline V CDR1 and CDR2: GTSNPN, SVGIG (reference sequence). V shed 0 bases and J 3 bases; nucleotides not matched to a gene: 8. The CDR3 length is 16 residues. The CDR3 region has the DNA TGTGCCTGGAGTGTAGCGGGGTGGGGCGGCAAAAACATTCAGTACTTC. This translates into CAWSVAGWGGKNIQYF.

The CDR3 loop reads CARSYRTLARIREKLFF. The CDR3 DNA reads TGTGCCAGAAGCTACAGGACCCTTGCTCGTATAAGGGAAAAACTGTTTTTT. V gene TRBV5-3 combines with J gene TRBJ1-4; D may be TRBD1 (5 bases). TRBV5-3 counts as an open reading frame of uncertain function. Trimming stripped 3 bases from V and 8 bases from J, with 23 bases between. The CDR3 has 17 amino acids.